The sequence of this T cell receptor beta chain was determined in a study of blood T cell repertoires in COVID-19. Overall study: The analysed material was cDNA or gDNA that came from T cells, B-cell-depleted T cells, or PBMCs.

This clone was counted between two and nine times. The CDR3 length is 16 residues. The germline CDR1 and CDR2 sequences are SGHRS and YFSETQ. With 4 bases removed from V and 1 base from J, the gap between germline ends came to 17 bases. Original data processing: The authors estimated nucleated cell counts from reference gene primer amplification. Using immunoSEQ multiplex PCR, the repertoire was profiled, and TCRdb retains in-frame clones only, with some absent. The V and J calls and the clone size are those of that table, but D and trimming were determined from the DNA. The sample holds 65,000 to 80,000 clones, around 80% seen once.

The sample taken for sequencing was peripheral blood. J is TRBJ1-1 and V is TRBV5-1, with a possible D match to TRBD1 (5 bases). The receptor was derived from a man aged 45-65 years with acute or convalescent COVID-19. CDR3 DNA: TGCGCCAGCAGCCCCTCCCCAGGGCTGAAGAACACTGAAGCTTTCTTT. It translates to CASSPSPGLKNTEAFF.